The next 30 T cell receptor beta chains were all read from a single sample in a study of cytomegalovirus exposure and HLA in healthy donors. PCR employed 60 Vbeta and 13 Jbeta primers. Only in-frame clones appear in the TCRdb table, and some are missing; sequencing was by immunoSEQ multiplex PCR. The sample yields 100,000 to 150,000 clones, approximately 74% seen once. Source material: PBMCs. The receptors derive from a male donor in good health and CMV-seronegative.

This clone has a handful of counts. The chain carries TRBV28 and TRBJ1-4; 7 bases map to TRBD1. V shed 9 bases, J shed 7 bases, and the junction held 8 bases outside the gene matches. The CDR3 has 13 amino acids. Germline loops: CDR1 MDHEN, CDR2 SYDVKM. CDR3 sequence (DNA): TGTGCCAGTAACACAGGGGCAGGTGAAAAACTGTTTTTT. Translated, it gives CASNTGAGEKLFF.

This rearrangement joins TRBV29-1 to TRBJ2-1; the match to TRBD2 covers 11 bases. This CDR3 is 16 amino acids long. CDR1 and CDR2 from the germline V gene are SQVTM and ANQGSEA. V shed 7 bases, J shed 1 base, and the junction held 9 bases outside the gene matches. Written as DNA, the CDR3 is TGCAGCGCTTTATCAACTAGCGGGAGTTCCTACAATGAGCAGTTCTTC. Translating it yields CSALSTSGSSYNEQFF.

The chain uses TRBV5-5 and TRBJ2-7; no firm D call. Per germline, CDR1 SGHKS and CDR2 YYEKEE (reference sequence). V lost 2 bases to trimming and J lost 2 bases, with 8 bases between them. The CDR3 length is 13 residues. CDR3 sequence reads: CASSFYPAYEQYF. In DNA, the CDR3 is TGTGCCAGCAGCTTTTACCCGGCCTACGAGCAGTACTTC. Variable domain in full (rest from reference TRBV5-5 and TRBJ2-7): DAGVTQSPTHLIKTRGQQVTLRCSPISGHKSVSWYQQVLGQGPQFIFQYYEKEERGRGNFPDRFSARQFPNYSSELNVNALLLGDSALYLCASSFYPAYEQYFGPGTRLTVT.

V and J are TRBV7-8 and TRBJ2-7; TRBD2 matches 9 bases. The junction had 9 bases not matched to a gene; V was cut back by 5 bases and J by 1 base. There are 16 residues in the CDR3. The germline V gene encodes CDR1 SGHVS and CDR2 FQNEAQ. The CDR3: CASSLPSGVPSYEQYF. The CDR3 nucleotides are TGTGCCAGCAGCCTACCTAGCGGGGTACCGTCCTACGAGCAGTACTTC.

The chain recombines TRBV19 with TRBJ2-2; a weak D match, TRBD2 (6 bases). This CDR3 has 14 amino acids. V lost 4 bases and J lost 6, with 12 bases in between. Germline V CDR1 and CDR2: LNHDA, SQIVND (reference sequence). Here the CDR3 DNA reads TGTGCCAGTAGTACCGGGGAGCGGGCCGGGGAGCTGTTTTTT. Translated: CASSTGERAGELFF.

The chain joins TRBV5-1 to TRBJ2-1; 12 bases are shared with TRBD2. The CDR3 extends over 14 amino acids. Germline trimming cut 6 bases from V and 5 bases from J; bases unmatched to any gene: 3. In germline, CDR1 is SGHRS, CDR2 YFSETQ. CDR3 region: CASTSGRAHNEQFF. The CDR3, as DNA: TGCGCCAGCACTAGCGGGAGGGCACACAATGAGCAGTTCTTC.

The V call is TRBV18, the J call TRBJ1-1; 9 bases are shared with TRBD1. The CDR3 sequence is 19 residues long. V dropped 3 bases and J dropped 0; count of bases not matched to a gene: 14. CDR1 and CDR2 from the germline V gene are KGHSH and LQKENI. This chain's CDR3 is CASSPPTGTGTYLNTEAFF. As DNA, the CDR3 is TGTGCCAGCTCACCGCCTACCGGGACAGGGACTTACCTGAACACTGAAGCTTTCTTT.

The chain joins TRBV4-2 to TRBJ2-1; 8 bases line up with TRBD2. V lost 0 bases, J lost 7 bases, and 14 bases stayed unmatched. CDR3 length: 18 amino acids. The germline gives CDR1 LGHNA, CDR2 YNFKEQ. In DNA, the CDR3 is TGTGCCAGCAGCCAAGATCTCCGGAATAGCGGGAAAGGGAATGAGCAGTTCTTC. Amino acid sequence: CASSQDLRNSGKGNEQFF.

This clone has just one count. V and J are TRBV9 and TRBJ2-7; D is possibly TRBD2 (6 bases). The V gene's germline CDR1 is SGDLS and CDR2 YYNGEE. V lost 4 bases and J lost 4, with 18 bases in between. This CDR3 is 15 amino acids long. This CDR3 is CASSPAPGLQYEQYF. CDR3 nucleotide sequence: TGTGCCAGCAGCCCGGCACCGGGACTGCAATACGAGCAGTACTTC.

V and J are TRBV28 and TRBJ1-5; 10 bases are shared with TRBD1. The CDR3 contains 18 residues. From germline, CDR1 is MDHEN and CDR2 SYDVKM. The V segment lost 7 bases and the J segment 2 bases; nucleotides outside the gene matches: 14. The CDR3 sequence is CASNHLLGDRGGNQPQHF. In nucleotides, the CDR3 is TGTGCCAGCAATCACTTATTAGGGGACAGGGGCGGCAATCAGCCCCAGCATTTT. The full variable domain, in which reference TRBV28 and TRBJ1-5 provide the parts outside the CDR3, is DVKVTQSSRYLVKRTGEKVFLECVQDMDHENMFWYRQDPGLGLRLIYFSYDVKMKEKGDIPEGYSVSREKKERFSLILESASTNQTSMYLCASNHLLGDRGGNQPQHFGDGTRLSIL.

CDR3 region: CASSFLASVFTDTQYF. The CDR3 DNA sequence: TGTGCCAGCAGCTTTTTGGCTAGCGTATTCACAGATACGCAGTATTTT. The chain is built from TRBV5-6 and TRBJ2-3, with D tentatively TRBD2 (6 bases). In germline, CDR1 is SGHDT, CDR2 YYEEEE. The length of the CDR3 is 16 residues. The V end was cut by 2 bases, the J end by 2 bases, with 15 bases between.

The chain uses TRBV7-8 and TRBJ2-1; TRBD2 matches 14 bases. CDR3 size: 18 residues. J lost 3 bases, V lost 2 bases, and 6 bases had no gene match. CDR1 and CDR2 (germline): SGHVS, FQNEAQ. CDR3 sequence: CASSLRLAGGYRYNEQFF. CDR3 DNA: TGTGCCAGCAGCTTAAGACTAGCGGGGGGGTACCGCTACAATGAGCAGTTCTTC.

This clone was observed once. The rearrangement uses TRBV27 and TRBJ2-2; the D is unclear. CDR1 is MNHEY and CDR2 is SMNVEV in the germline V gene (reference sequence). Trimming left V 6 bases short and J 1 base short, with 12 bases between. The CDR3 covers 15 residues. CDR3 in DNA: TGTGCCAGCAGCCCCTCTCCAGAGAACACCGGGGAGCTGTTTTTT. Translation: CASSPSPENTGELFF.

The CDR3 DNA follows: TGTGCCAGCAGCGTATCTCCCGTCGCGGAGACCCAGTACTTC. Amino acid sequence: CASSVSPVAETQYF. The genes are TRBV9 and TRBJ2-5; no clear D gene. Trimming took 1 base from V and 5 from J, leaving 12 bases between them. Germline values: CDR1 SGDLS, CDR2 YYNGEE. The CDR3 covers 14 residues. The complete variable domain, with remaining parts taken from reference TRBV9 and TRBJ2-5, reads DSGVTQTPKHLITATGQRVTLRCSPRSGDLSVYWYQQSLDQGLQFLIQYYNGEERAKGNILERFSAQQFPDLHSELNLSSLELGDSALYFCASSVSPVAETQYFGPGTRLLVL.

CDR3 residues: CASSLVSSDRGLVNEQFF. In nucleotides, the CDR3 is TGTGCCAGCAGCTTAGTATCCTCGGACAGGGGGTTGGTCAATGAGCAGTTCTTC. The chain combines TRBV7-9 with TRBJ2-1; 10 bases are a match to TRBD1. Germline CDR1 reads SEHNR; CDR2 reads FQNEAQ (reference sequence). The CDR3 sequence is 18 residues long. J was trimmed by 6 bases and V by 1 base; bases with no gene match: 12.

The chain has TRBV28 and TRBJ1-5; D perhaps matches TRBD1 (5 bases). CDR3 length: 15 residues. CDR1 is MDHEN, CDR2 SYDVKM, per germline. V was cut by 6 bases and J by 2 bases, with 14 bases left in between. This CDR3 reads CASRVGGVGNQPQHF. The CDR3 DNA is TGTGCCAGCAGAGTCGGGGGGGTCGGCAATCAGCCCCAGCATTTT.

J is TRBJ2-3 and V is TRBV5-8, with 7 bases that match TRBD1. In germline, CDR1 is SGHTS, CDR2 YDEGEE. Unmatched junction bases numbered 9, after V lost 5 bases and J lost 0 bases. The CDR3 covers 16 residues. CDR3 residues: CASSPGQKTSTDTQYF. CDR3 nucleotides: TGTGCCAGCAGTCCGGGACAGAAAACTAGCACAGATACGCAGTATTTT.

This sequence joins TRBV11-3 and TRBJ2-1; the D gene is possibly TRBD1 (5 bases). V lost 5 bases and J lost 8, with 16 bases in between. Germline V gives CDR1 SGHNT, CDR2 YENEEA. This CDR3 spans 14 amino acids. The CDR3, as DNA: TGTGCCAGCAGCCAAGGTGGAAGGGGCGATGAGCAGTTCTTC. Amino acids: CASSQGGRGDEQFF.

This sequence joins TRBV6-4 and TRBJ2-1; D unresolved. Trimming cost V 2 bases and J 9 bases, with 11 bases left between them. Germline V lookup: CDR1 MRHNA, CDR2 SNTAGT. The CDR3 consists of 13 residues. The CDR3 region has the DNA TGTGCCAGCAGTGACCCTTCGACAAGTGAGCAGTTCTTC. Residues: CASSDPSTSEQFF.

The CDR3 loop is CASKDRYYNEQFF. As DNA, the CDR3 is TGTGCCAGTAAGGACAGGTACTACAATGAGCAGTTCTTC. The V call is TRBV19, the J call TRBJ2-1; 7 nucleotides agree with TRBD1. In germline, CDR1 is LNHDA, CDR2 SQIVND (reference sequence). The CDR3 runs to 13 residues. V trimming: 7 bases; J trimming: 3 bases; junction bases outside the gene matches: 3. The variable domain in full, with the rest retrieved from reference TRBV19 and TRBJ2-1, is DGGITQSPKYLFRKEGQNVTLSCEQNLNHDAMYWYRQDPGQGLRLIYYSQIVNDFQKGDIAEGYSVSREKKESFPLTVTSAQKNPTAFYLCASKDRYYNEQFFGPGTRLTVL.

The chain joins TRBV5-6 to TRBJ1-2, with a possible D match to TRBD1 (6 bases). Germline CDR1 SGHDT, CDR2 YYEEEE. Trimming cost V 0 bases and J 2 bases, with 14 bases left between them. The CDR3 is 16 residues long. The CDR3 bases are TGTGCCAGCAGCTTGGTCCGTGGCAGGGGAAACTATGGCTACACCTTC. It yields the protein CASSLVRGRGNYGYTF.

The chain links TRBV7-2 to TRBJ2-7; 7 positions agree with TRBD2. The CDR3 sequence is 14 residues long. CDR1 is SGHTA, CDR2 FQGNSA, per germline. Trimming at V came to 1 base and at J to 6 bases, leaving 6 bases not matched to a gene. CDR3 residues: CASSLVAGAGEQYF. The CDR3 coding sequence is TGTGCCAGCAGCTTAGTGGCGGGAGCGGGCGAGCAGTACTTC.

CDR3 bases: TGTGCCAGCAGCTTAACCGGCGGGGGGGTCCGGTCCTACGAGCAGTACTTC. It is translated as CASSLTGGGVRSYEQYF. This chain connects TRBV11-1 to TRBJ2-7, with 9 bases lining up with TRBD2. Germline values: CDR1 SGHAT, CDR2 FQDESV (reference sequence). This CDR3 is built from 17 residues. The J segment lost 1 base and the V segment lost 2 bases, leaving 9 bases of the junction unmatched.

The chain joins TRBV7-9 to TRBJ1-2, with 9 bases lining up with TRBD1. This CDR3 spans 14 amino acids. Germline V CDR1 and CDR2: SEHNR, FQNEAQ (reference sequence). Trimming at V came to 2 bases and at J to 6 bases, leaving 4 bases not matched to a gene. CDR3 nucleotides: TGTGCCAGCAGCTTAAGCGGGACAGGGAATGGCTACACCTTC. The encoded protein is CASSLSGTGNGYTF.

The genes are TRBV7-8 and TRBJ2-7, with TRBD1 as a possible D gene (6 bases). The V gene lost 2 bases and the J gene lost 1 base, with 9 bases spanning the gap. The CDR3 runs 14 residues. Looked up from germline, CDR1 is SGHVS and CDR2 is FQNEAQ. CDR3 nucleotide sequence: TGTGCCAGCAGCTTAACGGACAGATCCTACGAGCAGTACTTC. Protein sequence: CASSLTDRSYEQYF.

The CDR3, as DNA: TGTGCCAGCCGTCCTTTGGCGGGAGGGCCGAACACTGAAGCTTTCTTT. Amino acids: CASRPLAGGPNTEAFF. The rearrangement uses TRBV27 and TRBJ1-1; no clear D gene. CDR1 and CDR2 from the germline V gene are MNHEY and SMNVEV (reference sequence). The germline V and J ends were trimmed by 8 bases and 1 base, with 20 bases remaining between them. The CDR3 spans 16 residues.

The chain is built from TRBV7-9 and TRBJ1-1, with 7 bases identical to TRBD1. The CDR3 runs 14 residues. V shed 5 bases, J shed 4 bases, and the junction held 7 bases outside the gene matches. The germline CDR1 and CDR2 sequences are SEHNR and FQNEAQ (reference sequence). The CDR3 DNA is TGTGCCAGCAGCCTACAGGGGATGGGCACTGAAGCTTTCTTT. Protein: CASSLQGMGTEAFF.

The chain combines TRBV30 with TRBJ1-1; a weak D match, TRBD1 (5 bases). Between the trimmed V and J ends, which lost 5 bases and 7 bases, there was a span of 11 bases. The CDR3 totals 11 residues. The germline V gene encodes CDR1 GTSNPN and CDR2 SVGIG (reference sequence). The DNA for the CDR3 is TGTGCCTGGGATAAGGGGCTTGAAGCTTTCTTT. This sequence encodes CAWDKGLEAFF.

V gene TRBV9 combines with J gene TRBJ2-1; 9 nucleotides match TRBD1. The CDR3 spans 15 residues. CDR1 SGDLS and CDR2 YYNGEE come from the germline V gene. The J segment lost 7 bases and the V segment lost 4 bases, leaving 9 bases of the junction unmatched. The CDR3 protein is CASSRQGEGRNEQFF. The CDR3 nucleotides read TGTGCCAGCAGCCGACAGGGGGAAGGGCGGAATGAGCAGTTCTTC.

The J gene is TRBJ1-4, the V gene TRBV19; D possibly corresponds to TRBD1 (6 bases). Deletions cut 5 bases from V and 13 bases from J, with 23 bases between. CDR3 length: 15 residues. Germline-derived CDR1 and CDR2 are LNHDA and SQIVND (reference sequence). The CDR3 reads CASSDWTVGSDRLFF. CDR3 coding DNA: TGTGCCAGTAGTGACTGGACAGTGGGTTCGGATAGACTGTTTTTT.